A selection of T cell receptor beta chains follows, all from one sample in a study of vaccination and CD4 T cells after COVID-19. These receptors' antigens are unknown. TCRdb reprocessed the PCR reads with MiXCR, giving one entry per CDR3 protein. The sample comprises about 5,200 distinct CDR3 sequences, about 32% of which are singletons, and 20% to 25% rests with the top ten. The sequencing used CD4+ T cells from blood, cultured in vitro, collected after SARS-CoV-2 vaccination. These receptors were taken from a human donor who had recovered from COVID-19. Each CDR3 is given with its conserved first and last residue. D genes are given only for firm matches. Clone size is shown for a subset of rows, as once, few, many or a class of expanded clone.

V gene,D gene,clone size,J gene,CDR3 protein,CDR3 DNA
TRBV6-1,NA,NA,TRBJ2-6,CASMPHGLTPSGANVLTF,TGTGCCAGCATGCCCCACGGGCTCACTCCCTCTGGGGCCAACGTCCTGACTTTC
TRBV6-4,NA,NA,TRBJ1-1,CASMRIWGARMNTEAFF,TGTGCCAGCATGAGGATTTGGGGGGCAAGAATGAACACTGAAGCTTTCTTT
TRBV7-9,NA,few,TRBJ1-1,CASSLEGSTEAFF,TGTGCCAGCAGCTTAGAGGGATCCACTGAAGCTTTCTTT
TRBV2,NA,few,TRBJ1-1,CASSSYTEAFF,TGTGCCAGCAGTTCCTACACTGAAGCTTTCTTT
TRBV19,NA,NA,TRBJ1-2,CASSMEFRAAGGYTF,TGTGCCAGTAGTATGGAGTTTAGGGCAGCAGGTGGCTACACCTTC
TRBV7-2,NA,NA,TRBJ2-2,CASPGLAGWNTGELFF,TGTGCCAGCCCCGGACTCGCGGGATGGAACACCGGGGAGCTGTTTTTT
TRBV20-1,NA,medium-sized,TRBJ2-3,CSADGRGTDTQYF,TGCAGTGCTGACGGACGAGGCACAGATACGCAGTATTTT
TRBV4-2,NA,NA,TRBJ2-3,CASSQEGATGTQYF,TGTGCCAGCAGCCAAGAGGGAGCAACGGGTACGCAGTATTTT
TRBV20-1,TRBD2,few,TRBJ2-3,CSASTAGGVTDTQYF,TGCAGTGCGAGTACAGCGGGGGGGGTCACAGATACGCAGTATTTT
TRBV24-1,TRBD1,medium-sized,TRBJ2-7,CATSDPTGGYEQYF,TGTGCCACCAGTGATCCTACAGGGGGCTACGAGCAGTACTTC
TRBV20-1,NA,medium-sized,TRBJ2-5,CSARRETQYF,TGCAGTGCCAGACGGGAGACCCAGTACTTC
TRBV7-3,NA,medium-sized,TRBJ2-7,CASSPTSGVKQYF,TGTGCCAGCAGTCCCACCTCGGGGGTAAAGCAGTACTTC
TRBV6-5,TRBD1,medium-sized,TRBJ2-7,CASSYSPQGGYEQYF,TGTGCCAGCAGTTACTCACCACAGGGGGGCTACGAGCAGTACTTC
TRBV6-1,NA,few,TRBJ2-1,CASSPTDPFLQFF,TGTGCCAGCAGTCCAACCGACCCGTTCCTGCAGTTCTTC
TRBV5-4,NA,few,TRBJ2-7,CASSPVSGQGSYEQYF,TGTGCCAGCAGCCCCGTTTCGGGGCAGGGGTCCTACGAGCAGTACTTC